Listed here is a single TCR beta chain. It was with unique molecular identifiers that the TCRbeta library was prepared. Using its own MiXCR run on the PCR reads, TCRdb lists one record per CDR3 protein. The sample yields 60,000 to 85,000 distinct CDR3 sequences, approximately 18% seen once. This entry belongs to a study of T-cell reconstitution after alpha-beta-depleted transplantation in children. The TCR originated in a male patient aged 2 to 9 who had a stem cell transplant for acute lymphoblastic leukemia, so the T cells may come from the graft donor. Specimen: PBMCs, mostly from graft donor cells, collected 360 days after TCRalphabeta/CD19-depleted stem cell transplant.

CDR3 coding DNA: TGCGCCAGCAGCCAAGTGGGACAGCTCTACGAGCAGTACTTC. Protein sequence: CASSQVGQLYEQYF. This rearrangement joins TRBV4-1 to TRBJ2-7; 7 bases are shared with TRBD1. V was clipped by 1 base and J by 3 bases; unmatched bases: 3. CDR1 is MGHRA, CDR2 YSYEKL, per germline. The CDR3 length is 14 residues.